The present T cell receptor beta chain was sequenced within a study of cytomegalovirus exposure and HLA in healthy donors. PCR used 60 Vbeta primers and 13 Jbeta primers. The repertoire was sequenced with immunoSEQ multiplex PCR; TCRdb's copy has only in-frame clones and lacks some. The data contain some 160,000 clones, about 80% of them singletons. Looked up from germline, CDR1 is GTSNPN and CDR2 is SVGIG (reference sequence). The CDR3 contains 12 residues. V lost 5 bases, J lost 8 bases, and 4 bases stayed unmatched. This chain links TRBV30 with TRBJ2-1; TRBD1 agrees at 9 bases. Sequenced input: PBMCs. The TCR sequence derives from a man aged 35-49 years in good health and CMV-seronegative. For the CDR3, the DNA is TGTGCCTGGGGGAACAGGGGGCATGAGCAGTTCTTC. As protein: CAWGNRGHEQFF. Full variable domain (remainder filled in from reference TRBV30 and TRBJ2-1): SQTIHQWPATLVQPVGSPLSLECTVEGTSNPNLYWYRQAAGRGLQLLFYSVGIGQISSEVPQNLSASRPQDRQFILSSKKLLLSDSGFYLCAWGNRGHEQFFGPGTRLTVL.